This T cell receptor beta chain emerged from a study of blood T cells in healthy people across ages (dated by TCRdb to between 2014 and 2017). General notes on the study: In model experiments, template switching captured roughly one uniquely barcoded TCR beta cDNA molecule for every two T cells. Age-related changes in TCR beta repertoire diversity were measured in the study by deep sequencing normalized with unique cDNA molecular identifiers. The donors were divided into four age groups: young (average around 16 years), middle-aged (around 37), aged (around 67) and long-lived (roughly 86). To avoid experimental bias, donors of different ages were spread randomly across the sequencing lanes. Using the same blood draw, the study looked at two additional independent replicas of 1 million unique cDNA reads for two donors, one aged 18 to 30 and the other aged 80 or older.

This clonotype was picked up a small number of times. What this receptor recognizes is not known. Within one base of it there is no much larger clone, and no base qualities were kept. The germline V gene gives CDR1 as ENHRY and CDR2 as SYGVKD. The CDR3 runs 16 residues from the cysteine to the phenylalanine. The DNA shown is the 48-base CDR3, in frame from base 1. Deletion took 5 bases off V and 4 bases off J, with a span of 19 bases between the germline ends. The library was prepared using 5' RACE. Sequencing relied on an Illumina HiSeq 2500. A second PCR of about 7 to 12 cycles was performed with a sample-barcoded 5' primer and a J-beta primer mix. A unique molecular identifier was introduced onto each TCR beta cDNA molecule by a template-switch 5' adaptor carrying 12 random nucleotides. Each sample yielded at least 2.5 million CDR3-containing paired-end reads. All of the RNA was converted into first-strand cDNA using the Mint cDNA synthesis kit, with a TRBC-specific oligonucleotide serving as the primer. After uracil-DNA glycosylase treatment, a first 18-cycle PCR used universal primers M1SS and BC2_uni_R on all cDNA. As for the authors' bioinformatics: For normalization, 1 million high-quality reads were randomly selected from each sample, with every read carrying a distinct molecular identifier. Instead of being binned into consensus sequences, reads that shared molecular identifiers were thrown out. MiTCR, run with a Q25 quality threshold and the strictest error-elimination algorithm, handled CDR3 identification, clonotype clustering and error correction. A nonparametric unseen species model with Euler transformation was used to estimate lower-bound total TCR beta diversity. The raw public reads went through TCRdb reprocessing: fastp at Q25, MiXCR clone calling, in-frame beta chains kept. Each entry merges the rows of one CDR3 protein and shows their most common DNA and genes. TCRdb, not the authors, supplied the V and J calls. This sample lists about 770,000 distinct CDR3 sequences; more than 40% were detected once. The ten largest clones capture around 21% of the sample.

Points the paper makes about the study in general: As age increased, observed TCR beta diversity per million T cells dropped in a roughly linear way, and a significant reduction was already evident by age 40. The CMV infection status of donors was not known, potentially confounding age-related changes in expanded clonotypes. Total diversity estimates from one million sequenced T cells were considered lower bounds and underestimates. The percentage of naive T cells measured by flow cytometry correlated strongly with observed TCR beta diversity. Compared with the aged group, more naive CD4+ T cells, fewer expanded clones and increased TCR diversity were shown by the long-lived group, suggesting age selection. Bulk unsorted PBMC profiling prevented conclusive comparison of naive and antigen-experienced compartments.

Systemically healthy Caucasian individuals from Russia, 39 in total and aged about 6 to 95 years, were included as donors. Each donor gave 8 to 10 milliliters of peripheral blood, collected into EDTA-treated Vacutainer tubes. PBMCs were isolated by Ficoll-Paque density-gradient centrifugation, with at least 7 million obtained per sample. Total RNA, at least 5.5 micrograms per sample, was extracted from PBMCs with Trizol reagent. The percentages of naive CD45RAhigh/CD27high T cells were determined by flow cytometry on a PBMC aliquot from every donor. The rearrangement joined TRBV10-3 to TRBJ2-3, with no confidently assigned D gene. Material: blood. The TCR was taken from a man aged 60-69 years in good health. The CDR3 region reads CAISTVPRTQPDTQYF. The DNA is TGTGCCATCAGTACCGTCCCTCGGACCCAGCCAGATACGCAGTATTTT.